What follows are 20 T cell receptor beta chains derived from one specimen sequenced in a study of a mutant IDH1 vaccine in newly diagnosed glioma (dated by TCRdb to 2020 to 2022). The time point tag for this specimen amounts to: baseline, week 1 (first vaccination visit). Reading the label with the study, this specimen's treatment or condition is: pre-vaccination baseline after standard-of-care therapy. Library construction relied on the immunoSEQ multiplex PCR assay. The table comes from immuneACCESS by way of TCRdb, which keeps in-frame sequences with V and J called. Part of the clones is missing from these tables; in studies checked, under half for an unresolved V gene and the rest for unknown reasons. The sample contains some 87,000 clones, about 80% of them found a single time. The leading ten clones occupy 7.5% of the sample. Material: PBMCs, obtained from a glioma patient treated with radiotherapy, temozolomide or both. These receptors were obtained from a middle-aged man with glioma.

The rearrangement joins TRBV6-5 to TRBJ1-6; D gene ambiguous. Germline V gene lookup returns CDR1 MNHEY and CDR2 SVGAGI. Trimming took 4 bases from V and 0 from J, leaving 7 bases between them. This CDR3 is 15 amino acids long. As DNA, the CDR3 is TGTGCCAGCAGTTCCGGGAGCTCCTATAATTCACCCCTCCACTTT. Encoded protein: CASSSGSSYNSPLHF.

The gene calls are TRBV14 and TRBJ2-1, with 8 bases fitting TRBD2. Germline lookup yields CDR1 SGHDN and CDR2 FVKESK. J lost 4 bases, V lost 1 base, and 3 bases had no gene match. The CDR3 spans 15 residues. The CDR3 region is CASSQATSGYNEQFF. CDR3 in DNA: TGTGCCAGCAGCCAAGCAACTAGCGGTTACAATGAGCAGTTCTTC.

This chain links TRBV5-4 with TRBJ1-2; D is perhaps TRBD1 (5 bases). Germline CDR1 and CDR2: SGHNT and YYREEE (reference sequence). The CDR3 runs to 14 residues. Between the trimmed V and J ends, which lost 0 bases and 5 bases, there was a span of 11 bases. As DNA, the CDR3 is TGTGCCAGCAGCTTGGAAGGGACGGGGTATGGCTACACCTTC. This translates into CASSLEGTGYGYTF.

The rearrangement links TRBV2 to TRBJ1-4, with 9 bases fitting TRBD1. With 8 bases clipped from V and 6 bases from J, the junction kept 1 base outside the gene matches. Germline lookup yields CDR1 SNHLY and CDR2 FYNNEI. This CDR3 is 12 amino acids long. CDR3 protein: CASDRGDEKLFF. For the CDR3, the DNA is TGTGCCAGCGACAGGGGGGATGAAAAACTGTTTTTT.

The chain is built from TRBV7-2 and TRBJ1-6; the D gene is possibly TRBD1 (6 bases). V lost 5 bases, J lost 3 bases, and 17 bases lay in between. CDR1 and CDR2 from the germline V gene are SGHTA and FQGNSA. CDR3 size: 17 residues. The CDR3 region has the DNA TGTGCCAGCAGCGCAACGCTGGGGGCGAACTATAATTCACCCCTCCACTTT. Its protein is CASSATLGANYNSPLHF.

There are a few counts of this clone. The chain links TRBV7-9 to TRBJ2-1; 10 nucleotides agree with TRBD2. The V gene's germline CDR1 is SEHNR and CDR2 FQNEAQ (reference sequence). The CDR3 has 15 residues. The trim removed 1 base at V and 7 bases at J, leaving 4 bases unmatched. CDR3 coding DNA: TGTGCCAGCAGCTTAGATAGCGGGAGGCGAAATGAGCAGTTCTTC. Amino acid sequence: CASSLDSGRRNEQFF. Based on the CDR3 plus reference TRBV7-9 and TRBJ2-1, the full variable domain is DTGVSQNPRHKITKRGQNVTFRCDPISEHNRLYWYRQTLGQGPEFLTYFQNEAQLEKSRLLSDRFSAERPKGSFSTLEIQRTEQGDSAMYLCASSLDSGRRNEQFFGPGTRLTVL.

This clone was picked up one time. The chain has TRBV7-2 and TRBJ2-6, with a tentative D call TRBD2 (5 bases). Germline CDR1 SGHTA, CDR2 FQGNSA. The V and J ends lost 2 bases and 2 bases respectively, with 19 bases between them. The CDR3 length is 19 residues. The CDR3 bases are TGTGCCAGCAGCTTAAGAGAGCGGAAACTATCTACTGGGGCCAACGTCCTGACTTTC. It yields the protein CASSLRERKLSTGANVLTF.

The rearrangement joins TRBV11-1 to TRBJ2-7; D perhaps matches TRBD2 (6 bases). Germline V CDR1 and CDR2: SGHAT, FQDESV (reference sequence). Trimming took 6 bases from V and 2 from J, leaving 17 bases between them. The CDR3 runs to 15 residues. The CDR3 DNA reads as TGTGCCAGCAGACCTAGGGGCGGCGGGACCTACGAGCAGTACTTC. This sequence encodes CASRPRGGGTYEQYF.

The chain uses TRBV30 and TRBJ2-7; D might be TRBD1 (6 bases). V was pared by 0 bases and J by 5 bases, with 11 bases between. Germline V CDR1 and CDR2: GTSNPN, SVGIG (reference sequence). The CDR3 contains 13 residues. CDR3 nucleotides: TGTGCCTGGAGTGTAGCGACAGGCCACGAGCAGTACTTC. Translation: CAWSVATGHEQYF.

The gene calls are TRBV30 and TRBJ1-6; D perhaps matches TRBD1 (5 bases). The length of the CDR3 is 16 residues. CDR1 GTSNPN and CDR2 SVGIG come from the germline V gene (reference sequence). The DNA of the CDR3 is TGTGCGTCGGGGCAGGGAGGACGTTCCTATAATTCACCCCTCCACTTT. As protein: CASGQGGRSYNSPLHF.

This clone has more than one count but fewer than ten. V and J are TRBV25-1 and TRBJ1-1; no definite D call. Per germline, CDR1 MGHDK and CDR2 SYGVNS. The CDR3 spans 13 residues. Trimming shortened V by 5 bases and J by 2 bases, and 9 bases separated the two germline ends. Written as DNA, the CDR3 is TGTGCCAGCAGTCTGGGGAGCAACACTGAAGCTTTCTTT. Protein sequence: CASSLGSNTEAFF. The full variable domain, with the rest looked up from reference TRBV25-1 and TRBJ1-1, is EADIYQTPRYLVIGTGKKITLECSQTMGHDKMYWYQQDPGMELHLIHYSYGVNSTEKGDLSSESTVSRIRTEHFPLTLESARPSHTSQYLCASSLGSNTEAFFGQGTRLTVV.

The chain couples TRBV6-5 to TRBJ2-7; D remains ambiguous. The CDR3 length is 11 residues. Trimming removed 2 bases at V and 7 bases at J, with 6 bases between. Germline lookup yields CDR1 MNHEY and CDR2 SVGAGI. Here the CDR3 DNA reads TGTGCCAGCAGTTACAACCGAGAGCAGTACTTC. Protein sequence: CASSYNREQYF.

The gene calls are TRBV5-1 and TRBJ2-7, with D uncertain. CDR3 length equals 14 residues. Per germline, CDR1 SGHRS and CDR2 YFSETQ. V lost 4 bases and J 0 bases, leaving 11 bases between the germline ends. The CDR3, as DNA: TGCGCCAGCAGCCCTTCGTTTAGCTCCTACGAGCAGTACTTC. Its translation: CASSPSFSSYEQYF. The full variable domain, completed using reference TRBV5-1 and TRBJ2-7, is KAGVTQTPRYLIKTRGQQVTLSCSPISGHRSVSWYQQTPGQGLQFLFEYFSETQRNKGNFPGRFSGRQFSNSRSEMNVSTLELGDSALYLCASSPSFSSYEQYFGPGTRLTVT.

The chain combines TRBV6-1 with TRBJ1-6; TRBD1 agrees at 10 bases. There are 14 residues in the CDR3. Germline CDR1 reads MNHNS; CDR2 reads SASEGT. Losses at the gene ends were 6 bases for V and 11 bases for J; bases not matched to a gene: 7. This CDR3 is CASSSGTGETPLHF. The DNA of the CDR3 is TGTGCCAGCAGCTCCGGGACAGGGGAAACACCCCTCCACTTT.

This rearrangement joins TRBV7-2 to TRBJ2-5, with D possibly matching TRBD1 (6 bases). The V end lost 1 base, the J end lost 13 bases, and 16 bases lay between the germline ends. The CDR3 loop spans 13 amino acids. The germline V gene encodes CDR1 SGHTA and CDR2 FQGNSA. The CDR3 sequence: CASSLVGTPARYF. DNA for the CDR3: TGTGCCAGCAGCTTAGTTGGGACACCTGCCCGGTACTTC. The full variable domain, with the rest looked up from reference TRBV7-2 and TRBJ2-5, is GAGVSQSPSNKVTEKGKDVELRCDPISGHTALYWYRQSLGQGLEFLIYFQGNSAPDKSGLPSDRFSAERTGGSVSTLTIQRTQQEDSAVYLCASSLVGTPARYFGPGTRLLVL.

This sequence joins TRBV4-1 and TRBJ2-7, with 9 bases that match TRBD2. This CDR3 contains 18 residues. With 1 base clipped from V and 3 bases from J, the junction kept 13 bases outside the gene matches. Germline V gene lookup returns CDR1 MGHRA and CDR2 YSYEKL. CDR3 sequence (DNA): TGCGCCAGCAGCCAAGGTTTGGGACTAGCAGGGAAAGGCTACGAGCAGTACTTC. Translating it yields CASSQGLGLAGKGYEQYF.

This clone was counted once. The chain couples TRBV19 to TRBJ1-1; 9 positions match TRBD1. Germline values: CDR1 LNHDA, CDR2 SQIVND (reference sequence). V dropped 5 bases and J dropped 7; count of bases not matched to a gene: 8. CDR3 length: 14 residues. The chain's CDR3 is CASSPGTGKSEAFF. The CDR3 bases are TGTGCCAGTAGTCCCGGGACAGGGAAAAGTGAAGCTTTCTTT.

In its sample, this clone was seen a few times. This chain links TRBV5-6 with TRBJ1-5; D is unresolved. Germline V CDR1 and CDR2: SGHDT, YYEEEE. The CDR3 has 15 amino acids. V gave up 4 bases and J gave up 0 bases, with 11 bases separating them. CDR3 region: CASSLTPNSNQPQHF. DNA of the CDR3: TGTGCCAGCAGCCTGACACCAAATAGCAATCAGCCCCAGCATTTT.

The rearrangement uses TRBV9 and TRBJ2-4, with TRBD1 identical over 10 bases. V dropped 2 bases and J dropped 1; count of bases not matched to a gene: 6. This CDR3 has 17 residues. Germline V gene sequence: CDR1 SGDLS, CDR2 YYNGEE. CDR3 sequence (DNA): TGTGCCAGCAGCGTTGATCCGGGACAGGGGGCCAAAAACATTCAGTACTTC. Its protein is CASSVDPGQGAKNIQYF.

The chain joins TRBV2 to TRBJ2-7; D not resolved. Trimming pared 7 bases from V and 5 bases from J, leaving 9 bases between. This CDR3 is 11 amino acids long. The germline gives CDR1 SNHLY, CDR2 FYNNEI. The CDR3 reads CASMAENEQYF. The CDR3 nucleotides are TGTGCCAGCATGGCGGAGAACGAGCAGTACTTC.